The clone carrying this T cell receptor (beta chain) has a count of ten or more. These data originate in a study of T cells in Graves' hyperthyroidism and ophthalmopathy. The V gene's germline CDR1 is SEHNR and CDR2 FQNEAQ (reference sequence). The CDR3 totals 16 residues. V lost 0 bases and J lost 2; bases outside the gene matches: 4. Amplification yielded TCR beta CDR3 regions, with RNA transcripts as the source. HTBI primers were employed in a first-round RT-PCR of the TCR CDR3. TCRdb recomputed calls from the multiplex PCR reads with MiXCR, one row per CDR3 protein. The profile shows some 760,000 distinct CDR3 sequences, roughly 15% of them singletons.

Sample: blood. This receptor was identified in a woman aged 18-35 years with Graves' hyperthyroidism. V is TRBV7-9 and J is TRBJ2-7; TRBD1 agrees at 10 bases. The CDR3 bases are TGTGCCAGCAGCTTAGCGTTGGGGACAGGGGCCTACGAGCAGTACTTC. Encoded protein: CASSLALGTGAYEQYF.